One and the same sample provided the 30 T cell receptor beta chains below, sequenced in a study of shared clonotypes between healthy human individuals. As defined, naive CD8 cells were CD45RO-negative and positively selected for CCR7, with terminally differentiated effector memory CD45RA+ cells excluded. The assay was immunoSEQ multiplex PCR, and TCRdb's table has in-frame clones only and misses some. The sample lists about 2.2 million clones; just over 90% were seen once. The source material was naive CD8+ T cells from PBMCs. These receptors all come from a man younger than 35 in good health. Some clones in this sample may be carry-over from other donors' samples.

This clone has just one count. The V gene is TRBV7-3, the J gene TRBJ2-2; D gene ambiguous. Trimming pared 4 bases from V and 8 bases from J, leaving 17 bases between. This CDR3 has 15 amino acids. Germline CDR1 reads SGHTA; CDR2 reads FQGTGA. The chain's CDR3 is CASSSRVPPVGELFF. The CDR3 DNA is TGTGCCAGCAGCTCCAGAGTCCCCCCTGTGGGGGAGCTGTTTTTT.

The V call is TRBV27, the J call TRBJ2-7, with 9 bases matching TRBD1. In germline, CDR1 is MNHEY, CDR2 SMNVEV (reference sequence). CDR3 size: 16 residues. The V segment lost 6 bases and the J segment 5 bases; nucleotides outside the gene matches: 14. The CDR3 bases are TGTGCCAGCAGCCTCATATCGGGACAGGGTATCAACGAGCAGTACTTC. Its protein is CASSLISGQGINEQYF.

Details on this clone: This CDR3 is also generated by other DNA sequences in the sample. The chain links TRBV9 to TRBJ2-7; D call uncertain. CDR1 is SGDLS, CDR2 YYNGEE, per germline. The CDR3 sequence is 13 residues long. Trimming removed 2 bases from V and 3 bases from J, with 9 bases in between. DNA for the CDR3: TGTGCCAGCAGCGTTGTACCAGGCTACGAGCAGTACTTC. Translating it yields CASSVVPGYEQYF.

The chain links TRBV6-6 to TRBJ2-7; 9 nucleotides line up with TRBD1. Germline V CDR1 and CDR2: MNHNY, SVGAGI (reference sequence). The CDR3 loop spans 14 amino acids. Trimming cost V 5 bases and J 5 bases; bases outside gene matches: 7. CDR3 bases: TGTGCCAGCAGTCCGGGGACAGGGTTGCACGAGCAGTACTTC. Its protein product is CASSPGTGLHEQYF.

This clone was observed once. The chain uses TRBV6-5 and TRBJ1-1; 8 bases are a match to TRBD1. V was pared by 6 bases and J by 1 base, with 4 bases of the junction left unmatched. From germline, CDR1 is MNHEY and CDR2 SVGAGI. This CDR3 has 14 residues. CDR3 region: CASRIDRGNTEAFF. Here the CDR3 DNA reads TGTGCCAGCAGGATAGACAGGGGGAACACTGAAGCTTTCTTT.

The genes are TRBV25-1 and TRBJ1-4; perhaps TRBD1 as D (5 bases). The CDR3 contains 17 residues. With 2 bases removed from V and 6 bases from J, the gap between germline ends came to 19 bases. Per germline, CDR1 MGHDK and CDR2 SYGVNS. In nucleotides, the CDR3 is TGTGCCAGCAGTGAAACAGGATGGAGTACACTTGATGAAAAACTGTTTTTT. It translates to CASSETGWSTLDEKLFF.

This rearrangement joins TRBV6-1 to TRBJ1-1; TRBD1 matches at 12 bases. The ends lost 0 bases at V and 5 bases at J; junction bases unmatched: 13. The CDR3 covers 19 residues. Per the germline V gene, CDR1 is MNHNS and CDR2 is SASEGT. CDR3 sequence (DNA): TGTGCCAGCAGTGAAGCCTGGGACAGGGGGCCCCTTGTTGGAACTGAAGCTTTCTTT. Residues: CASSEAWDRGPLVGTEAFF.

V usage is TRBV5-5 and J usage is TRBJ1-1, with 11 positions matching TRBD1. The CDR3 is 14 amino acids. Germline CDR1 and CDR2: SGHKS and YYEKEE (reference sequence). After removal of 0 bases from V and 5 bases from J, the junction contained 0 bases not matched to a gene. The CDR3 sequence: CASSLGDRGTEAFF. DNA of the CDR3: TGTGCCAGCAGCTTGGGGGACAGGGGGACTGAAGCTTTCTTT.

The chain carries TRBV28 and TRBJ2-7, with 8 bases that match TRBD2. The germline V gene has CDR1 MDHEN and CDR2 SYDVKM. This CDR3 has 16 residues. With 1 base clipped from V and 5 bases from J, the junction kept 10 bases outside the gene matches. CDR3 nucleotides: TGTGCCAGCAGTTTATCTTCCCCAGCGGGAGTGGACGAGCAGTACTTC. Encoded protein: CASSLSSPAGVDEQYF.

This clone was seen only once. The CDR3 protein is CASSMDGGPGTQYF. The CDR3 region has the DNA TGTGCCAGTAGTATGGACGGGGGCCCGGGGACCCAGTACTTC. This rearrangement joins TRBV19 to TRBJ2-5, with D possibly being TRBD1 or TRBD2 (6 bases each). V was shortened by 3 bases and J by 7 bases, with 15 bases between the two germline ends. CDR1 and CDR2 (germline): LNHDA, SQIVND (reference sequence). The CDR3 contains 14 residues.

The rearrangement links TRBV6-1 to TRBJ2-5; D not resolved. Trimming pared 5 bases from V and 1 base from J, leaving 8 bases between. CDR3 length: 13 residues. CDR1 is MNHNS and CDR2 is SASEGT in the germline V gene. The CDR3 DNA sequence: TGTGCCAGCAGTCGAATAGGCCAAGAGACCCAGTACTTC. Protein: CASSRIGQETQYF.

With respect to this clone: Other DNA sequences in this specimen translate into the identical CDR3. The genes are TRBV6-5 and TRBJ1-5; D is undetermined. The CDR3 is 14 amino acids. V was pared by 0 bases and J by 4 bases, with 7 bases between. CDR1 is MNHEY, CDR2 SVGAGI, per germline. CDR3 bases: TGTGCCAGCAGTTACTCGGAAGGGAATCAGCCCCAGCATTTT. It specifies CASSYSEGNQPQHF.

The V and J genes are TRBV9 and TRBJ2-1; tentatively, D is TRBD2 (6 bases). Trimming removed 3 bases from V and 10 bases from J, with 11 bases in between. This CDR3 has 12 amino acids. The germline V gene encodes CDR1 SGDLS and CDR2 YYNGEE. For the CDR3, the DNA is TGTGCCAGCAGCGCGGGAGTAACCGAGCAGTTCTTC. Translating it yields CASSAGVTEQFF.

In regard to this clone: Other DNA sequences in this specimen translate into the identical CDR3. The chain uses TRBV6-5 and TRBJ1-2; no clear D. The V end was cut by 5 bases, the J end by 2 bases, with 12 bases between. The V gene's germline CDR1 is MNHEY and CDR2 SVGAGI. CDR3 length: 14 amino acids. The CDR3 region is CASSPSGPNYGYTF. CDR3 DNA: TGTGCCAGCAGTCCCAGTGGGCCAAACTATGGCTACACCTTC.

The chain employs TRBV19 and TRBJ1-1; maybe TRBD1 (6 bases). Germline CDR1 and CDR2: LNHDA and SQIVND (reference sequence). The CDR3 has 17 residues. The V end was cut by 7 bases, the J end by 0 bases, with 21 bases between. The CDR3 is CASKGLGGTLMNTEAFF. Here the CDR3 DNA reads TGTGCCAGTAAGGGCCTGGGGGGCACCCTCATGAACACTGAAGCTTTCTTT.

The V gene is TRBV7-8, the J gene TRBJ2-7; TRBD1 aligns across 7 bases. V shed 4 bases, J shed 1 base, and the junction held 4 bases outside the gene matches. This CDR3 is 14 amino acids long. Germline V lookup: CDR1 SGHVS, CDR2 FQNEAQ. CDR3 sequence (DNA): TGTGCCAGCAGCTGGACGGGACAGTCCTACGAGCAGTACTTC. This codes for CASSWTGQSYEQYF.

The CDR3 DNA sequence: TGTGCCAGCAGTGTGGGTAGCGGGATTATGAATGAGCAGTTCTTC. As protein: CASSVGSGIMNEQFF. The chain uses TRBV27 and TRBJ2-1, with TRBD2 matching over 8 bases. CDR3 length: 15 amino acids. Looked up from germline, CDR1 is MNHEY and CDR2 is SMNVEV (reference sequence). J lost 7 bases, V lost 5 bases, and 10 bases had no gene match.

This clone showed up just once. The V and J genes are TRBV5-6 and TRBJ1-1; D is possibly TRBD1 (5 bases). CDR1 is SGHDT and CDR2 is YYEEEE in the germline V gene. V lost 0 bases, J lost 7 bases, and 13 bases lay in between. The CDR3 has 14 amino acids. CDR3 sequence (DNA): TGTGCCAGCAGCTTGGGGACGGGGGACTTTGAAGCTTTCTTT. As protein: CASSLGTGDFEAFF.

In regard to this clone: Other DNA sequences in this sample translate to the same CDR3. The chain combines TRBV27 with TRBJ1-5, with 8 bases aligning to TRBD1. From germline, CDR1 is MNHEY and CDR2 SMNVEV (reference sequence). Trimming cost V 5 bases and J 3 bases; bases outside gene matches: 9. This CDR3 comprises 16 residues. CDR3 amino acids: CASSPSGGEVNQPQHF. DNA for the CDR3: TGTGCCAGCAGTCCGTCAGGGGGCGAGGTCAATCAGCCCCAGCATTTT.

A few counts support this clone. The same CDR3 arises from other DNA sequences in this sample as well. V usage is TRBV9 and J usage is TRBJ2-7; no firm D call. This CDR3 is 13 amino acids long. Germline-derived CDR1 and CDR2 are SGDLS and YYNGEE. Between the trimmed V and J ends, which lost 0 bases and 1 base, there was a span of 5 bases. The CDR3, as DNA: TGTGCCAGCAGCGTAGCTGGTTCCTACGAGCAGTACTTC. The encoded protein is CASSVAGSYEQYF.

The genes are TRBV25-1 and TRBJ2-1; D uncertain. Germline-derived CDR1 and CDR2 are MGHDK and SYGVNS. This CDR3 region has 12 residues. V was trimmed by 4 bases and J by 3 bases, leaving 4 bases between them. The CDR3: CASSVSYNEQFF. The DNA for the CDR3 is TGTGCCAGCAGTGTAAGCTACAATGAGCAGTTCTTC.

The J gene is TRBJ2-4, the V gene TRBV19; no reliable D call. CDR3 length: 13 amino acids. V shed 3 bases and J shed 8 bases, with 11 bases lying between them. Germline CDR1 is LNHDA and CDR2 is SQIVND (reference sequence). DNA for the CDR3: TGTGCCAGTAGTATGCGGAATAAGGACATTCAGTACTTC. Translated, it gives CASSMRNKDIQYF. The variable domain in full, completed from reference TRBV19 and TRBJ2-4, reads DGGITQSPKYLFRKEGQNVTLSCEQNLNHDAMYWYRQDPGQGLRLIYYSQIVNDFQKGDIAEGYSVSREKKESFPLTVTSAQKNPTAFYLCASSMRNKDIQYFGAGTRLSVL.

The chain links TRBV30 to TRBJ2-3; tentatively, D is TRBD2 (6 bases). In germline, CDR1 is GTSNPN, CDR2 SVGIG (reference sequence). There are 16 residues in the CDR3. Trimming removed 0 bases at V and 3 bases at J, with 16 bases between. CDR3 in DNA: TGTGCCTGGAGTGTTGGGCGGGATCTCACTACAGATACGCAGTATTTT. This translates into CAWSVGRDLTTDTQYF.

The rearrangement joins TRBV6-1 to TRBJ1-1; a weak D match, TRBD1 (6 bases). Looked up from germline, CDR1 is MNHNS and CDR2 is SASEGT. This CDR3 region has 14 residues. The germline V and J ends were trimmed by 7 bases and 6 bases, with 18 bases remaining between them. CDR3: CASIAGAFGAEAFF. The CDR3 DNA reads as TGTGCCAGCATAGCGGGGGCGTTCGGCGCTGAAGCTTTCTTT.

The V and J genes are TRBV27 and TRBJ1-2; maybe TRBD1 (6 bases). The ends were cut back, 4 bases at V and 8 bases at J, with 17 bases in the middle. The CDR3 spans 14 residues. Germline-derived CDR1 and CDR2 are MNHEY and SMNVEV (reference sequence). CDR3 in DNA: TGTGCCAGCAGTTCATTAGGGGGGGAAGAAGGCTACACCTTC. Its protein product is CASSSLGGEEGYTF.

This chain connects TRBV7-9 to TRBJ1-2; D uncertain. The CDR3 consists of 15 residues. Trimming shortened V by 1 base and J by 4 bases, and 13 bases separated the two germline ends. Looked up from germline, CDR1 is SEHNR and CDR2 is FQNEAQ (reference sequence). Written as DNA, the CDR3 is TGTGCCAGCAGCTTAGGGCCGGTGATCTCCTATGGCTACACCTTC. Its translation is CASSLGPVISYGYTF.

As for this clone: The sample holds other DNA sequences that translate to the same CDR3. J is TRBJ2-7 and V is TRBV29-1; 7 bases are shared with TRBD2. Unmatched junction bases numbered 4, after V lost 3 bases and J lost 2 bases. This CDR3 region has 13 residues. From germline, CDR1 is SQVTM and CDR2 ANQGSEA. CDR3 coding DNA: TGCAGCGTTGAGGGCGGGAGTCCCTACGAGCAGTACTTC. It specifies CSVEGGSPYEQYF.

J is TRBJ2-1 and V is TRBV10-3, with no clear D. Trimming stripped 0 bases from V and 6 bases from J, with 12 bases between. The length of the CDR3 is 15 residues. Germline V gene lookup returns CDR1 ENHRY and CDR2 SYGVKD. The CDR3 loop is CAISESTGLGNEQFF. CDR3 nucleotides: TGTGCCATCAGTGAGTCAACCGGGCTCGGCAATGAGCAGTTCTTC.

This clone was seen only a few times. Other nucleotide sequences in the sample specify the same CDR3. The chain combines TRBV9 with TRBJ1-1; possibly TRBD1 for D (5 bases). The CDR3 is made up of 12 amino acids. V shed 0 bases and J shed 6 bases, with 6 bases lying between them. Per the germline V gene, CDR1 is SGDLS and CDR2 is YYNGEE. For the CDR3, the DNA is TGTGCCAGCAGCGTAGCAGGGTCTGAAGCTTTCTTT. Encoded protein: CASSVAGSEAFF.

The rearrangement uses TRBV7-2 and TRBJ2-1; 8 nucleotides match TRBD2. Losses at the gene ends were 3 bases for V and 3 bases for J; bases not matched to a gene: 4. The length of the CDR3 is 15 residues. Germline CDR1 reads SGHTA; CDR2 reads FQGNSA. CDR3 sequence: CASSFGTRIYNEQFF. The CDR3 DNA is TGTGCCAGCAGCTTTGGGACTAGGATCTACAATGAGCAGTTCTTC.